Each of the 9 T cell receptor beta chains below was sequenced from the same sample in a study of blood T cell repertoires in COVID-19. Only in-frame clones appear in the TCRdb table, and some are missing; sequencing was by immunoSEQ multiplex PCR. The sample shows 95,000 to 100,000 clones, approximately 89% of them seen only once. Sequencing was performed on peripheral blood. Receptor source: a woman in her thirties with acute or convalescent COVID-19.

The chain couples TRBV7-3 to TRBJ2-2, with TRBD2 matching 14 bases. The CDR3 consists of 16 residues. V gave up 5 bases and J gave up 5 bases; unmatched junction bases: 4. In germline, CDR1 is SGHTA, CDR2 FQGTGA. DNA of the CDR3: TGTGCCAGCAGCCCCTGGACTAGCGGGGGGACCGGGGAGCTGTTTTTT. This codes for CASSPWTSGGTGELFF.

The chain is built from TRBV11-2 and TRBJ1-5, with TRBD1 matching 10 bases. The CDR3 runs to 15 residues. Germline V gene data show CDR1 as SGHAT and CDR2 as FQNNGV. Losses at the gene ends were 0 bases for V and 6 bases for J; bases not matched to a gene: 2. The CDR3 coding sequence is TGTGCCAGCAGCTTAGAGGGACAGGGGCCTCAGCCCCAGCATTTT. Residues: CASSLEGQGPQPQHF.

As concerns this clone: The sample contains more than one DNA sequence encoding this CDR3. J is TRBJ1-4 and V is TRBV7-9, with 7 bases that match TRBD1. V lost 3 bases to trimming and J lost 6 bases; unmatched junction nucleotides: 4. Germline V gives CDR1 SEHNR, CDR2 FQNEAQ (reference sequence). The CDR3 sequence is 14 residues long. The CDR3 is CASSLDRTDEKLFF. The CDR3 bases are TGTGCCAGCAGCTTGGACAGGACAGATGAAAAACTGTTTTTT.

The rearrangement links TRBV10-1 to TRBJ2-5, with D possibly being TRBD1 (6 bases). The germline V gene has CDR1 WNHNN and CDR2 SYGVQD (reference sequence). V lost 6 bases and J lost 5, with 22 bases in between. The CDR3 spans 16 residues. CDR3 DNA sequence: TGCGCCAGCAGACATAAGACAGGCCCGGTTTTCGAGACCCAGTACTTC. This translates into CASRHKTGPVFETQYF.

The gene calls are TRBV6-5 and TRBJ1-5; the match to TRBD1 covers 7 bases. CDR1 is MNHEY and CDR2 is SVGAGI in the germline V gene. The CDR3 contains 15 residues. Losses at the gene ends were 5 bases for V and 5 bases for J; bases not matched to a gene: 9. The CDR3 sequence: CASSQPTGTDQPQHF. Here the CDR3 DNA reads TGTGCCAGCAGTCAACCGACAGGGACGGATCAGCCCCAGCATTTT.

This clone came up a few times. The CDR3 region has the DNA TGTGCCAGCAGCTTAGGGGCCCCGGGGGGTGAAAAACTGTTTTTT. Amino acids: CASSLGAPGGEKLFF. This chain joins TRBV7-9 and TRBJ1-4; tentatively, D is TRBD1 (5 bases). Germline V lookup: CDR1 SEHNR, CDR2 FQNEAQ (reference sequence). There are 15 residues in the CDR3. V lost 1 base and J lost 7, with 13 bases in between. Variable domain in full (rest from reference TRBV7-9 and TRBJ1-4): DTGVSQNPRHKITKRGQNVTFRCDPISEHNRLYWYRQTLGQGPEFLTYFQNEAQLEKSRLLSDRFSAERPKGSFSTLEIQRTEQGDSAMYLCASSLGAPGGEKLFFGSGTQLSVL.

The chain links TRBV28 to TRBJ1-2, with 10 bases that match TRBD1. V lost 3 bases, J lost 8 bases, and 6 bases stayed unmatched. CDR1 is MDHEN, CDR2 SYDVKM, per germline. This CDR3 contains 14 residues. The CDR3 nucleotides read TGTGCCAGCAGTTTTGGGGGGACAGGGGAAGGCTACACCTTC. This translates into CASSFGGTGEGYTF.

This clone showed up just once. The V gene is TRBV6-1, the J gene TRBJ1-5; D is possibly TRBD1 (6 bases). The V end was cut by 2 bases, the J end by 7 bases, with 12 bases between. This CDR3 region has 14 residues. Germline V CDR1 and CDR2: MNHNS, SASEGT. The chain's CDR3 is CASSESGGGQPQHF. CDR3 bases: TGTGCCAGCAGTGAATCGGGGGGCGGGCAGCCCCAGCATTTT.

The CDR3, as DNA: TGCGCCAGCAGTCAGGGACTGCGCACAGATACGCAGTATTTT. Its translation: CASSQGLRTDTQYF. The chain recombines TRBV5-1 with TRBJ2-3; D possibly corresponds to TRBD2 (6 bases). Between the trimmed V and J ends, which lost 5 bases and 1 base, there was a span of 11 bases. CDR1 and CDR2 from the germline V gene are SGHRS and YFSETQ. There are 14 residues in the CDR3.